The next 17 T cell receptor beta chains were all read from a single sample in a study of CD8 T cells in Susac syndrome (dated by TCRdb to about 2019). Library method: the immunoSEQ multiplex PCR assay. RNA was extracted with the RNeasy kit and roughly 0.45 to 1 ug was reverse transcribed using random hexamers. The public reads were reprocessed in TCRdb via fastp at Q25 and MiXCR, keeping in-frame beta chains. Here each entry gathers all rows of one CDR3 protein and keeps the most common genes and DNA. This sample holds approximately 150,000 distinct CDR3 sequences; 90% to 95% were observed only once. More than 0.13% of the sample is held by the ten biggest clonotypes. The sequencing input was CD4+ T cells from PBMCs. The receptors were gathered from a human donor in good health.

The V call is TRBV15, the J call TRBJ1-1, with D unclear. The V end was cut by 0 bases, the J end by 2 bases, with 4 bases between. Germline V gene lookup returns CDR1 LNHNV and CDR2 YYDKDF (reference sequence). The CDR3 covers 13 residues. The CDR3 here is CATSRDRNTEAFF. The CDR3, as DNA: TGTGCCACCAGCAGAGATCGTAACACTGAAGCTTTCTTT.

The CDR3: CASSLEGVGIYEQYF. The DNA of the CDR3 is TGTGCCAGCAGCCTAGAAGGGGTGGGCATCTACGAGCAGTACTTC. The gene calls are TRBV2 and TRBJ2-7; tentative D call: TRBD1 (5 bases). V was shortened by 6 bases and J by 3 bases, with 18 bases between the two germline ends. Germline V gene data show CDR1 as SNHLY and CDR2 as FYNNEI. The CDR3 is made up of 15 amino acids.

This chain joins TRBV9 and TRBJ1-2; 11 bases fit TRBD1. The CDR3 consists of 15 residues. Germline CDR1 SGDLS, CDR2 YYNGEE. J lost 3 bases, V lost 5 bases, and 6 bases had no gene match. CDR3 in amino acids: CASRPGQGADYGYTF. Here the CDR3 DNA reads TGTGCCAGCAGGCCCGGACAGGGGGCCGACTATGGCTACACCTTC.

The V and J genes are TRBV18 and TRBJ2-7, with D perhaps TRBD2 (5 bases). Trimming left V 0 bases short and J 0 bases short, with 9 bases between. Germline V lookup: CDR1 KGHSH, CDR2 LQKENI. CDR3 length equals 15 residues. CDR3 sequence (DNA): TGTGCCAGCTCACCACCAGCGGCCCACTCCTACGAGCAGTACTTC. Translated, it gives CASSPPAAHSYEQYF.

This chain connects TRBV9 to TRBJ1-2; 9 bases fit TRBD1. Trimming at V came to 4 bases and at J to 6 bases, leaving 7 bases not matched to a gene. The CDR3 sequence is 14 residues long. The germline V gene encodes CDR1 SGDLS and CDR2 YYNGEE. The CDR3 loop reads CASSSRRQGDGYTF. The CDR3 DNA is TGTGCCAGCAGCTCCCGCAGACAGGGGGATGGCTACACCTTC.

The rearrangement joins TRBV9 to TRBJ2-1; 8 bases align to TRBD1. The trim removed 0 bases at V and 2 bases at J, leaving 1 base unmatched. The CDR3 has 15 amino acids. Germline V gives CDR1 SGDLS, CDR2 YYNGEE. CDR3 region: CASSVDRGTYNEQFF. The CDR3 DNA sequence: TGTGCCAGCAGCGTAGACAGGGGGACCTACAATGAGCAGTTCTTC. The full variable domain, rest sourced from reference TRBV9 and TRBJ2-1, is DSGVTQTPKHLITATGQRVTLRCSPRSGDLSVYWYQQSLDQGLQFLIQYYNGEERAKGNILERFSAQQFPDLHSELNLSSLELGDSALYFCASSVDRGTYNEQFFGPGTRLTVL.

The chain combines TRBV12-3 or TRBV12-4 with TRBJ2-7; possibly TRBD2 for D (6 bases). V dropped 6 bases and J dropped 2 bases, with 11 bases sitting between them. The CDR3 length is 13 residues. CDR3 DNA sequence: TGTGCCAGCAGACCGACTAGTACCTACGAGCAGTACTTC. This gives the protein CASRPTSTYEQYF.

This clonotype has a single count. The chain carries TRBV7-3 and TRBJ2-2, with 8 bases matching TRBD2. V dropped 4 bases and J dropped 2; count of bases not matched to a gene: 3. CDR1 and CDR2 from the germline V gene are SGHTA and FQGTGA. CDR3 size: 15 residues. The CDR3 here is CASSSSGQNTGELFF. In DNA form, the CDR3 reads TGTGCCAGCAGCTCTAGCGGGCAAAACACCGGGGAGCTGTTTTTT.

The chain is built from TRBV29-1 and TRBJ1-1; the match to TRBD1 covers 9 bases. This CDR3 is built from 15 residues. In germline, CDR1 is SQVTM, CDR2 ANQGSEA. Trimming cost V 4 bases and J 1 base; bases outside gene matches: 7. CDR3 DNA sequence: TGCAGCGTTGTCGGGACAGGGTGGGGGAACACTGAAGCTTTCTTT. Translation gives CSVVGTGWGNTEAFF.

The chain couples TRBV19 to TRBJ1-2; D remains ambiguous. The CDR3 runs 13 residues. The V gene's germline CDR1 is LNHDA and CDR2 SQIVND (reference sequence). Trimming removed 5 bases from V and 8 bases from J, with 15 bases in between. CDR3 protein: CASSLLVGGGYTF. In nucleotides, the CDR3 is TGTGCCAGTAGTCTCCTTGTGGGTGGCGGCTACACCTTC.

The chain is built from TRBV20-1 and TRBJ1-1, with a weak D call TRBD1 (5 bases). CDR1 and CDR2 (germline): DFQATT, SNEGSKA (reference sequence). The ends were cut back, 2 bases at V and 3 bases at J, with 13 bases in the middle. The CDR3 is made up of 14 amino acids. CDR3 sequence (DNA): TGCAGTGCTAGACCAGGGTCAGGTTACACTGAAGCTTTCTTT. Protein product: CSARPGSGYTEAFF.

This clonotype is a singleton in its sample. The gene calls are TRBV7-9 and TRBJ2-2; maybe TRBD2 (5 bases). CDR1 and CDR2 from the germline V gene are SEHNR and FQNEAQ (reference sequence). The CDR3 loop spans 16 amino acids. V lost 1 base, J lost 1 base, and 10 bases lay in between. CDR3 residues: CASSLGTFLNTGELFF. The CDR3 bases are TGTGCCAGCAGCTTAGGGACTTTTCTGAACACCGGGGAGCTGTTTTTT.

DNA of the CDR3: TGCGCCAGCAGCTTCGTCTCGGGGGGGGGCACTGAAGCTTTCTTT. Translated: CASSFVSGGGTEAFF. The chain carries TRBV5-1 and TRBJ1-1, with D perhaps matching TRBD1 (5 bases). This CDR3 region has 15 residues. Trimming took off 2 bases at V and 4 bases at J, with 15 bases between the two ends. The germline V gene encodes CDR1 SGHRS and CDR2 YFSETQ. The entire variable domain, with the rest obtained from reference TRBV5-1 and TRBJ1-1, is as follows: KAGVTQTPRYLIKTRGQQVTLSCSPISGHRSVSWYQQTPGQGLQFLFEYFSETQRNKGNFPGRFSGRQFSNSRSEMNVSTLELGDSALYLCASSFVSGGGTEAFFGQGTRLTVV.

This clonotype has only a few counts. The chain employs TRBV5-1 and TRBJ2-7; 10 bases are a match to TRBD2. The length of the CDR3 is 16 residues. In germline, CDR1 is SGHRS, CDR2 YFSETQ. Trimming took 1 base from V and 6 from J; bases not matched to a gene: 10. The CDR3 DNA reads as TGCGCCAGCAGCTTGTCTCCTAGCGGGGGAATGGGCGAGCAGTACTTC. Translating gives CASSLSPSGGMGEQYF.

The rearrangement uses TRBV20-1 and TRBJ2-2; 7 nucleotides line up with TRBD1. Per the germline V gene, CDR1 is DFQATT and CDR2 is SNEGSKA (reference sequence). The CDR3 is 14 residues long. V shed 3 bases and J 6 bases; nucleotides not matched to a gene: 7. As DNA, the CDR3 is TGCAGTGCTAGGGTACAGGGGAATTCCGGGGAGCTGTTTTTT. This gives the protein CSARVQGNSGELFF.

The chain couples TRBV29-1 to TRBJ1-5, with 11 nucleotides matching TRBD1. This CDR3 is 13 amino acids long. Germline V CDR1 and CDR2: SQVTM, ANQGSEA. J gave up 7 bases and V 4 bases, and 3 bases lay outside the gene matches. Here the CDR3 reads CSVGRDRGQPQHF. CDR3 in DNA: TGCAGCGTTGGAAGGGACAGGGGGCAGCCCCAGCATTTT.

The V and J genes are TRBV3-1 and TRBJ2-7, with 7 positions matching TRBD2. Germline-derived CDR1 and CDR2 are LGHDT and YNNKEL (reference sequence). The CDR3 is made up of 14 amino acids. The V and J ends lost 3 bases and 3 bases, in that order; junction bases with no gene match: 5. CDR3 coding DNA: TGTGCCAGCAGCCAGCGGGGGAGACGCTACGAGCAGTACTTC. It encodes CASSQRGRRYEQYF.